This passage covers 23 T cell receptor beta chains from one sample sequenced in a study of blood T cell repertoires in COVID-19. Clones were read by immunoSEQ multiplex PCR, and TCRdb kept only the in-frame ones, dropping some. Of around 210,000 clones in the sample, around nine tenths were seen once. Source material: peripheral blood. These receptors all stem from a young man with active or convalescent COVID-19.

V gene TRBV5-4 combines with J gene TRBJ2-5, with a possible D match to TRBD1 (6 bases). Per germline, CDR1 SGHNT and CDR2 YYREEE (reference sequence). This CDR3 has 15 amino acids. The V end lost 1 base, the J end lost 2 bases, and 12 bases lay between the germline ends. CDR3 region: CASSLQGRRQETQYF. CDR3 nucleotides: TGTGCCAGCAGCTTGCAGGGGCGGAGGCAAGAGACCCAGTACTTC.

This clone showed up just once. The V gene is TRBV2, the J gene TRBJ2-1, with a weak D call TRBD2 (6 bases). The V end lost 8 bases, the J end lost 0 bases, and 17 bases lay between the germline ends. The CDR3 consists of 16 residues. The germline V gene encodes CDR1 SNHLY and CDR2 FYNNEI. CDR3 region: CASQLLAGSSYNEQFF. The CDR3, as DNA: TGTGCCAGCCAGCTGTTGGCCGGGAGCTCCTACAATGAGCAGTTCTTC.

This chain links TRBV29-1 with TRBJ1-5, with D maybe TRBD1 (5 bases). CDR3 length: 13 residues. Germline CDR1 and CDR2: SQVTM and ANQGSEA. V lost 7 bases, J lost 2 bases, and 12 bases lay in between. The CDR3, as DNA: TGCAGCGCCGGGAGGGGAGGCAATCAGCCCCAGCATTTT. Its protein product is CSAGRGGNQPQHF.

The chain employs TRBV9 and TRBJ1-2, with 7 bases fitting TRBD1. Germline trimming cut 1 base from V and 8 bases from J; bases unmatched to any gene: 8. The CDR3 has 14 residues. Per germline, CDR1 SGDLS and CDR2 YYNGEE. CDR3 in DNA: TGTGCCAGCAGCGTAATCGAGGGGGCGCGAGGCTACACCTTC. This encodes CASSVIEGARGYTF.

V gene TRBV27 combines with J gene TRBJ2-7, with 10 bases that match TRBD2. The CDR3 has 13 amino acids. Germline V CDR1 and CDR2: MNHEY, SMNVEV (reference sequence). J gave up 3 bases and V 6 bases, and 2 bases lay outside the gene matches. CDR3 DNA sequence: TGTGCCAGCAGGTCTAGCGGGAGCTACGAGCAGTACTTC. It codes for CASRSSGSYEQYF.

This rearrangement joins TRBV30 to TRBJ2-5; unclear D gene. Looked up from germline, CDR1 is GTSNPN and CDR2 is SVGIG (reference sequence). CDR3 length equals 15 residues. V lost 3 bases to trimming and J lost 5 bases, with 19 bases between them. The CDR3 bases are TGTGCCTGGAGAGTCGACGGTCCTAACGGGGAGACCCAGTACTTC. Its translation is CAWRVDGPNGETQYF.

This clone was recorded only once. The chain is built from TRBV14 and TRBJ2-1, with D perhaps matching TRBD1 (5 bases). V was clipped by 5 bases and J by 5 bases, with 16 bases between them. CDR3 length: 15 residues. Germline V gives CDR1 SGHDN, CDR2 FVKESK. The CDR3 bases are TGTGCCAGCAGCTTCCAGGGCCTTGGGAACAATGAGCAGTTCTTC. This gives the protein CASSFQGLGNNEQFF.

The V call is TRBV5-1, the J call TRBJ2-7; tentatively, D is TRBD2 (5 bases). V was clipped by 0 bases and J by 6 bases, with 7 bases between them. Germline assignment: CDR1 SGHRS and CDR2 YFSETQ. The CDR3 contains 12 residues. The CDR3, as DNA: TGCGCCAGCAGCTTGGAGGGAGTCGAGCAGTACTTC. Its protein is CASSLEGVEQYF.

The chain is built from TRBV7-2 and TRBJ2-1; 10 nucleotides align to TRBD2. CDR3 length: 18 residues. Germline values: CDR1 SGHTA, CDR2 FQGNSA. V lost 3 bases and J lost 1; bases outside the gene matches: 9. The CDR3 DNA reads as TGTGCCAGCAGCTTTCCGGCTAGCGGGAGCGAGTCCTACAATGAGCAGTTCTTC. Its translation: CASSFPASGSESYNEQFF.

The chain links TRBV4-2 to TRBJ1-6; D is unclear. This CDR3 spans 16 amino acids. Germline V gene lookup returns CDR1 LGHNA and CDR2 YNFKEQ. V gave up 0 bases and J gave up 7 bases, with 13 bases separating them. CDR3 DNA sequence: TGTGCCAGCAGCCAAGATACGGCTCCCGGGAATTCACCCCTCCACTTT. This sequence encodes CASSQDTAPGNSPLHF.

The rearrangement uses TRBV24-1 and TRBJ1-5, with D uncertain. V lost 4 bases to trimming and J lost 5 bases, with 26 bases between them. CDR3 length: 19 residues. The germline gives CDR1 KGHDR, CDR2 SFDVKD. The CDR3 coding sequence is TGTGCCACCAGTGACCCTGAGAGGGTCAGGCCCCGTCAGGATCAGCCCCAGCATTTT. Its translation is CATSDPERVRPRQDQPQHF.

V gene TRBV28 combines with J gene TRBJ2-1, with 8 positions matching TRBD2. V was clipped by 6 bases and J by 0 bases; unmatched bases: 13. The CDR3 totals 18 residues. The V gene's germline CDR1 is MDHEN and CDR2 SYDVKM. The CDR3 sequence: CASSSEVVSGISYNEQFF. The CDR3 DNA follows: TGTGCCAGCAGCAGTGAGGTGGTTAGCGGGATCTCCTACAATGAGCAGTTCTTC. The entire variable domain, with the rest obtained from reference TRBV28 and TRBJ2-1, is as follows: DVKVTQSSRYLVKRTGEKVFLECVQDMDHENMFWYRQDPGLGLRLIYFSYDVKMKEKGDIPEGYSVSREKKERFSLILESASTNQTSMYLCASSSEVVSGISYNEQFFGPGTRLTVL.

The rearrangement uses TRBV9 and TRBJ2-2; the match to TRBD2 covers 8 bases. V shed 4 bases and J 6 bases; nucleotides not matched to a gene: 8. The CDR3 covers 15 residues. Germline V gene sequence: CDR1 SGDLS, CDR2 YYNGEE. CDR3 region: CASSIGRAFAGELFF. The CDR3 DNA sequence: TGTGCCAGCAGCATCGGGAGGGCCTTCGCCGGGGAGCTGTTTTTT. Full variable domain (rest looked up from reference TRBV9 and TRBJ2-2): DSGVTQTPKHLITATGQRVTLRCSPRSGDLSVYWYQQSLDQGLQFLIQYYNGEERAKGNILERFSAQQFPDLHSELNLSSLELGDSALYFCASSIGRAFAGELFFGEGSRLTVL.

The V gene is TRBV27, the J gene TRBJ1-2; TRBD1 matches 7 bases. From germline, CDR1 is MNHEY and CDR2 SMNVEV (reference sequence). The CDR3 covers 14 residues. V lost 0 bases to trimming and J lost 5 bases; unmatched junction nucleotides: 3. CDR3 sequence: CASSLSVTGYGYTF. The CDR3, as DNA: TGTGCCAGCAGTTTATCGGTGACAGGGTATGGCTACACCTTC.

CDR3: CASSFAGTVETQYF. CDR3 sequence (DNA): TGTGCCAGCAGTTTCGCAGGGACAGTGGAGACCCAGTACTTC. The rearrangement uses TRBV27 and TRBJ2-5, with 7 bases identical to TRBD1. V gave up 3 bases and J gave up 5 bases; unmatched junction bases: 6. CDR1 is MNHEY, CDR2 SMNVEV, per germline (reference sequence). The CDR3 is 14 amino acids.

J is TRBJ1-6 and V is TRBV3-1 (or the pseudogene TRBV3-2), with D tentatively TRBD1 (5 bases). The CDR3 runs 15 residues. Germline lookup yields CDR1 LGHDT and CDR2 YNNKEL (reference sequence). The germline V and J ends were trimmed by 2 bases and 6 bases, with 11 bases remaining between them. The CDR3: CASSQQGFGNSPLHF. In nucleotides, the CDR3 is TGTGCCAGCAGCCAACAGGGTTTCGGTAATTCACCCCTCCACTTT.

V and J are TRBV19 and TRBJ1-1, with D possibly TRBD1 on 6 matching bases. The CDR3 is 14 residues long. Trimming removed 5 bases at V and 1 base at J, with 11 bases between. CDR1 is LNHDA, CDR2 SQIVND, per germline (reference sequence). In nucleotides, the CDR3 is TGTGCCAGTAGTTGGGGGGGCGCGAACACTGAAGCTTTCTTT. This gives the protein CASSWGGANTEAFF.

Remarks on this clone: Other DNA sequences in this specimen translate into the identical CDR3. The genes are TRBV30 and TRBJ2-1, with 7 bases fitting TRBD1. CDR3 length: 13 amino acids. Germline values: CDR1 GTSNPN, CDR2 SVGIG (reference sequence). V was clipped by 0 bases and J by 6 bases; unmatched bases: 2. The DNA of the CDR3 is TGTGCCTGGAGTGTTAGGGGGCGCAATGAGCAGTTCTTC. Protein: CAWSVRGRNEQFF.

The CDR3 loop is CASSVRSSGTYEQYF. CDR3 DNA sequence: TGTGCCAGCAGCGTAAGGAGTAGCGGAACCTACGAGCAGTACTTC. The V call is TRBV9, the J call TRBJ2-7, with a tentative D call TRBD2 (6 bases). CDR1 is SGDLS and CDR2 is YYNGEE in the germline V gene. V shed 1 base and J shed 2 bases, with 13 bases lying between them. CDR3 length equals 15 residues. Full variable domain (remainder filled in from reference TRBV9 and TRBJ2-7): DSGVTQTPKHLITATGQRVTLRCSPRSGDLSVYWYQQSLDQGLQFLIQYYNGEERAKGNILERFSAQQFPDLHSELNLSSLELGDSALYFCASSVRSSGTYEQYFGPGTRLTVT.

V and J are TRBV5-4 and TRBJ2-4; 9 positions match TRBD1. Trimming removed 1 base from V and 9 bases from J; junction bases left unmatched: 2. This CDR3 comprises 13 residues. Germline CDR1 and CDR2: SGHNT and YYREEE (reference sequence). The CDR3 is CASSLQGQGIQYF. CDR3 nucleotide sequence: TGTGCCAGCAGCTTGCAGGGACAGGGCATTCAGTACTTC.

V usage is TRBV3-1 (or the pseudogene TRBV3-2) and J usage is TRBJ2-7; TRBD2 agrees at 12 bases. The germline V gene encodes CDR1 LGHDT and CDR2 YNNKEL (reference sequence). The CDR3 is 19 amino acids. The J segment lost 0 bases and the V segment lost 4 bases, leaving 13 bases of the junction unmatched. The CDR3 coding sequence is TGTGCCAGCAGCCGCCTGGGACTAGCGGGCCGGTATAGCTCCTACGAGCAGTACTTC. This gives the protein CASSRLGLAGRYSSYEQYF.

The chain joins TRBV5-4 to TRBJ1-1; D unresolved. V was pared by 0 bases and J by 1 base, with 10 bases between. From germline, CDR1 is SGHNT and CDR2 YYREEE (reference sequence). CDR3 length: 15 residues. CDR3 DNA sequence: TGTGCCAGCAGCTTGGGCCTTCCCGGGAACACTGAAGCTTTCTTT. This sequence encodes CASSLGLPGNTEAFF.

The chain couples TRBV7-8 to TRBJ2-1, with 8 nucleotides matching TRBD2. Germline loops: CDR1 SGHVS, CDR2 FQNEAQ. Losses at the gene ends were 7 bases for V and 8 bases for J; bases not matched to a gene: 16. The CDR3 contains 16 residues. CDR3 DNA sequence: TGTGCCAGCACTCCACACTCAGCGGGGGCCGTCGATGAGCAGTTCTTC. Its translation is CASTPHSAGAVDEQFF. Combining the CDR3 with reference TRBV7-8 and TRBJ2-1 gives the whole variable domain GAGVSQSPRYKVAKRGQDVALRCDPISGHVSLFWYQQALGQGPEFLTYFQNEAQLDKSGLPSDRFFAERPEGSVSTLKIQRTQQEDSAVYLCASTPHSAGAVDEQFFGPGTRLTVL.